The 19 T cell receptor beta chains below all came from one sample that was sequenced in a study of CD8+ T cells in alopecia areata. RNA, once extracted, was reverse transcribed into cDNA for use as the sequencing template. Generated by immunoSEQ multiplex PCR, the TCRdb table keeps only in-frame clones and is missing some. The sample carries 150,000 to 200,000 clones, approximately 59% recorded once. Specimen: CD4+ T cells sorted from blood, collected at week 0. Every receptor here comes from a human donor with alopecia areata.

The chain combines TRBV11-1 with TRBJ1-1, with a weak D call TRBD1 (5 bases). The V gene lost 3 bases and the J gene lost 10 bases, with 15 bases spanning the gap. The germline gives CDR1 SGHAT, CDR2 FQDESV (reference sequence). The CDR3 consists of 13 residues. The CDR3 region is CASSFSGEGRAFF. In nucleotides, the CDR3 is TGTGCCAGCAGCTTCTCTGGGGAGGGGAGAGCTTTCTTT.

Only one count was recorded for this clone. The chain combines TRBV11-2 with TRBJ2-5; D is undetermined. The CDR3 has 13 amino acids. The germline V gene has CDR1 SGHAT and CDR2 FQNNGV. V was pared by 5 bases and J by 13 bases, with 20 bases between. The DNA for the CDR3 is TGTGCCAGCAGCCCAAAGACTCTTGCGGATTCGTACTTC. This encodes CASSPKTLADSYF.

The V call is TRBV2, the J call TRBJ1-1, with TRBD1 identical over 9 bases. Germline V lookup: CDR1 SNHLY, CDR2 FYNNEI. Losses at the gene ends were 6 bases for V and 1 base for J; bases not matched to a gene: 12. The CDR3 loop spans 17 amino acids. The DNA for the CDR3 is TGTGCCAGCAGCCGGGGGAGGACAGGGGCCTCGAACACTGAAGCTTTCTTT. Translated, it gives CASSRGRTGASNTEAFF.

The chain couples TRBV6-1 to TRBJ1-6, with 9 bases aligning to TRBD1. This CDR3 comprises 15 residues. Per the germline V gene, CDR1 is MNHNS and CDR2 is SASEGT. With V trimmed by 6 bases and J by 10 bases, 10 bases remained unmatched. The CDR3 region has the DNA TGTGCCAGCAGACCGACAGGGGGAGGTCGATCACCCCTCCACTTT. Translation gives CASRPTGGGRSPLHF.

V and J are TRBV7-2 and TRBJ2-5; no clear D. The germline V gene has CDR1 SGHTA and CDR2 FQGNSA. CDR3 length: 14 residues. V was clipped by 1 base and J by 5 bases, with 11 bases between them. The CDR3 DNA is TGTGCCAGCAGCTTAGATCTCCTTTCGGAGACCCAGTACTTC. Translated, it gives CASSLDLLSETQYF.

This chain uses TRBV6-1 with TRBJ1-5, with D uncertain. There are 13 residues in the CDR3. Germline V gives CDR1 MNHNS, CDR2 SASEGT. V shed 3 bases and J shed 3 bases, with 6 bases lying between them. CDR3 residues: CASSEIFNQPQHF. The CDR3, as DNA: TGTGCCAGCAGTGAGATTTTCAATCAGCCCCAGCATTTT.

This chain joins TRBV29-1 and TRBJ2-1, with D perhaps TRBD2 (6 bases). Trimming pared 7 bases from V and 4 bases from J, leaving 20 bases between. The length of the CDR3 is 15 residues. Germline-derived CDR1 and CDR2 are SQVTM and ANQGSEA. The CDR3 DNA reads TGCAGCGCCGGGGAACTAGCCCCAACATACAATGAGCAGTTCTTC. Translation gives CSAGELAPTYNEQFF.

This chain uses TRBV4-1 with TRBJ2-5; D unresolved. CDR3 size: 16 residues. V was shortened by 0 bases and J by 2 bases, with 13 bases between the two germline ends. Germline-derived CDR1 and CDR2 are MGHRA and YSYEKL. The CDR3 loop is CASSQDTATIQETQYF. The CDR3 DNA reads TGCGCCAGCAGCCAAGACACAGCAACGATTCAAGAGACCCAGTACTTC.

The genes are TRBV4-1 and TRBJ2-2; TRBD2 agrees at 12 bases. V lost 1 base, J lost 3 bases, and 9 bases stayed unmatched. CDR1 is MGHRA and CDR2 is YSYEKL in the germline V gene. CDR3 length: 19 amino acids. CDR3 sequence (DNA): TGCGCCAGCAGCCAAGTGCTAGCGGGGGGGCCGGGTTACACCGGGGAGCTGTTTTTT. Amino acids: CASSQVLAGGPGYTGELFF.

The chain recombines TRBV30 with TRBJ2-1, with D possibly being TRBD2 (6 bases). CDR3 length equals 17 residues. The V and J ends lost 3 bases and 0 bases respectively, with 18 bases between them. Per the germline V gene, CDR1 is GTSNPN and CDR2 is SVGIG (reference sequence). DNA for the CDR3: TGTGCCTGGAGGGCCGTCCGGCGGGGAAGCTCCTACAATGAGCAGTTCTTC. It yields the protein CAWRAVRRGSSYNEQFF.

This clone occurred a few times. The V and J genes are TRBV30 and TRBJ2-5; no definite D call. The CDR3 covers 12 residues. Looked up from germline, CDR1 is GTSNPN and CDR2 is SVGIG (reference sequence). Trimming left V 2 bases short and J 7 bases short, with 11 bases between. CDR3 in DNA: TGTGCCTGGAGTTGGAAGGCCGGGACCCAGTACTTC. Its translation is CAWSWKAGTQYF.

J is TRBJ1-1 and V is TRBV7-9; perhaps TRBD1 as D (5 bases). CDR1 is SEHNR, CDR2 FQNEAQ, per germline (reference sequence). V shed 1 base and J shed 4 bases, with 10 bases lying between them. The CDR3 consists of 14 residues. For the CDR3, the DNA is TGTGCCAGCAGCTTAGAATCAGGGTCCACTGAAGCTTTCTTT. Amino acids: CASSLESGSTEAFF.

The gene calls are TRBV7-2 and TRBJ1-5; D gene uncertain. V dropped 3 bases and J dropped 0 bases, with 15 bases sitting between them. Germline CDR1 and CDR2: SGHTA and FQGNSA. This CDR3 is built from 17 residues. This CDR3 is CASSFVSAIYSNQPQHF. CDR3 in DNA: TGTGCCAGCAGCTTCGTGTCGGCCATCTATAGCAATCAGCCCCAGCATTTT.

The V gene is TRBV30, the J gene TRBJ2-1; TRBD2 is a possible D gene (7 bases). The CDR3 sequence is 15 residues long. Trimming took off 0 bases at V and 5 bases at J, with 14 bases between the two ends. Germline CDR1 is GTSNPN and CDR2 is SVGIG (reference sequence). DNA for the CDR3: TGTGCCTGGAGTGTAATGGAGGGGGGGGACAATGAGCAGTTCTTC. The encoded protein is CAWSVMEGGDNEQFF.

The chain has TRBV19 and TRBJ2-7, with D perhaps TRBD1 or TRBD2 (6 bases each). The V gene lost 3 bases and the J gene lost 6 bases, with 15 bases spanning the gap. The CDR3 is 14 amino acids. Germline V lookup: CDR1 LNHDA, CDR2 SQIVND (reference sequence). The CDR3 bases are TGTGCCAGTAGTATTATGGAAGGAGGGGGCGAGCAGTACTTC. Protein product: CASSIMEGGGEQYF. The full variable domain, its missing parts supplied by reference TRBV19 and TRBJ2-7, is DGGITQSPKYLFRKEGQNVTLSCEQNLNHDAMYWYRQDPGQGLRLIYYSQIVNDFQKGDIAEGYSVSREKKESFPLTVTSAQKNPTAFYLCASSIMEGGGEQYFGPGTRLTVT.

This clone is a singleton in its sample. The chain has TRBV30 and TRBJ2-7; 7 bases are a match to TRBD1. The CDR3 contains 13 residues. Germline CDR1 GTSNPN, CDR2 SVGIG (reference sequence). The J segment lost 3 bases and the V segment lost 4 bases, leaving 6 bases of the junction unmatched. The CDR3 DNA follows: TGTGCCTGGAACCGGGACAGCTACTACGAGCAGTACTTC. This encodes CAWNRDSYYEQYF.

The V and J genes are TRBV4-1 and TRBJ2-7; D ambiguous. CDR1 and CDR2 (germline): MGHRA, YSYEKL. V was shortened by 1 base and J by 4 bases, with 14 bases between the two germline ends. The CDR3 contains 15 residues. CDR3 residues: CASSQGAGPDYEQYF. CDR3 DNA: TGCGCCAGCAGCCAAGGGGCAGGCCCTGATTACGAGCAGTACTTC.

This rearrangement joins TRBV5-1 to TRBJ1-1; D gene uncertain. There are 15 residues in the CDR3. The germline gives CDR1 SGHRS, CDR2 YFSETQ. Trimming pared 2 bases from V and 5 bases from J, leaving 16 bases between. Here the CDR3 reads CASSLHNRVGTEAFF. CDR3 nucleotide sequence: TGCGCCAGCAGCTTACATAATAGGGTAGGGACTGAAGCTTTCTTT.

This clone occurred a few times. The chain has TRBV7-9 and TRBJ2-7, with TRBD1 identical over 7 bases. This CDR3 has 15 amino acids. The germline V gene has CDR1 SEHNR and CDR2 FQNEAQ (reference sequence). V lost 5 bases to trimming and J lost 0 bases; unmatched junction nucleotides: 7. The CDR3 sequence: CASSISTGLSYEQYF. The DNA of the CDR3 is TGTGCCAGCAGCATATCGACAGGGCTCTCCTACGAGCAGTACTTC.